The next 21 T cell receptor beta chains were all read from a single sample in a study of cytomegalovirus exposure and HLA in healthy donors. PCR was performed using 60 Vbeta and 13 Jbeta primers. Sequenced by immunoSEQ multiplex PCR; TCRdb stores in-frame clones only, minus some. Of 150,000 to 200,000 clones in the sample, around 85% were seen once. Material: PBMCs. These TCRs come from a young man in good health and CMV-seropositive.

The chain is built from TRBV27 and TRBJ2-3, with D possibly matching TRBD2 (6 bases). Trimming stripped 5 bases from V and 0 bases from J, with 12 bases between. Germline values: CDR1 MNHEY, CDR2 SMNVEV (reference sequence). The CDR3 loop spans 15 amino acids. Here the CDR3 reads CASSKGTYSTDTQYF. Written as DNA, the CDR3 is TGTGCCAGCAGTAAAGGGACTTATAGCACAGATACGCAGTATTTT.

The rearrangement joins TRBV7-2 to TRBJ2-3; TRBD2 matches at 11 bases. The CDR3 extends over 18 amino acids. V shed 0 bases and J 1 base; nucleotides not matched to a gene: 6. Germline V gene lookup returns CDR1 SGHTA and CDR2 FQGNSA. This chain's CDR3 is CASSLAGGTSGGTDTQYF. In nucleotides, the CDR3 is TGTGCCAGCAGCTTAGCCGGCGGGACTAGCGGTGGCACAGATACGCAGTATTTT.

This clone has only one observation. The rearrangement links TRBV29-1 to TRBJ2-5; TRBD2 matches 8 bases. The ends lost 7 bases at V and 3 bases at J; junction bases unmatched: 16. The length of the CDR3 is 16 residues. Germline V CDR1 and CDR2: SQVTM, ANQGSEA. CDR3 in amino acids: CSAGGWGPDLEETQYF. In DNA, the CDR3 is TGCAGCGCGGGGGGGTGGGGCCCAGATTTAGAAGAGACCCAGTACTTC.

The gene calls are TRBV30 and TRBJ1-3, with D perhaps TRBD1 (5 bases). The CDR3 is 11 residues long. The germline gives CDR1 GTSNPN, CDR2 SVGIG (reference sequence). Trimming shortened V by 8 bases and J by 11 bases, and 16 bases separated the two germline ends. The CDR3 DNA reads TGTGCCACCTGGATGCAGGGATCCATATATTTT. It is translated as CATWMQGSIYF. The full variable domain, its missing parts supplied by reference TRBV30 and TRBJ1-3, is SQTIHQWPATLVQPVGSPLSLECTVEGTSNPNLYWYRQAAGRGLQLLFYSVGIGQISSEVPQNLSASRPQDRQFILSSKKLLLSDSGFYLCATWMQGSIYFGEGSWLTVV.

The V gene is TRBV2, the J gene TRBJ1-3; tentative D call: TRBD1 (5 bases). V was trimmed by 3 bases and J by 3 bases, leaving 15 bases between them. CDR1 SNHLY and CDR2 FYNNEI come from the germline V gene. The length of the CDR3 is 16 residues. In DNA form, the CDR3 reads TGTGCCAGCAGTGATGGGGCAGGGAAGATTGGAAACACCATATATTTT. Translating gives CASSDGAGKIGNTIYF.

This chain connects TRBV2 to TRBJ2-5, with 12 bases fitting TRBD1. The germline V gene encodes CDR1 SNHLY and CDR2 FYNNEI. V was pared by 6 bases and J by 5 bases, with 4 bases of the junction left unmatched. The CDR3 extends over 14 amino acids. CDR3 DNA: TGTGCCAGCAGCGGGGACAGGGGGCAGGAGACCCAGTACTTC. Residues: CASSGDRGQETQYF.

The V gene is TRBV6-5, the J gene TRBJ2-2, with TRBD1 matching 10 bases. Per the germline V gene, CDR1 is MNHEY and CDR2 is SVGAGI. The V segment lost 3 bases and the J segment 8 bases; nucleotides outside the gene matches: 6. This CDR3 contains 15 residues. The CDR3 sequence: CASSYRQGALGELFF. The CDR3 coding sequence is TGTGCCAGCAGTTATCGACAGGGGGCACTTGGGGAGCTGTTTTTT.

This clone was recorded once. This chain links TRBV18 with TRBJ2-4, with TRBD2 identical over 8 bases. CDR3 length: 15 amino acids. Trimming took 4 bases from V and 11 from J; bases not matched to a gene: 13. Germline V gene data show CDR1 as KGHSH and CDR2 as LQKENI. The DNA of the CDR3 is TGTGCCAGCTCACTGCGAGCGGGGGCCCCCGGAGTTCAGTACTTC. Protein product: CASSLRAGAPGVQYF.

Here the CDR3 DNA reads TGTGCCAGTAGTATAGAGGCGGGGGCATCTGGAAACACCATATATTTT. Protein product: CASSIEAGASGNTIYF. This chain uses TRBV19 with TRBJ1-3; D perhaps matches TRBD1 (6 bases). The V end was cut by 0 bases, the J end by 1 base, with 10 bases between. The CDR3 has 16 residues. Looked up from germline, CDR1 is LNHDA and CDR2 is SQIVND (reference sequence).

DNA of the CDR3: TGTGCCTGGCGAGGGACAGGAAGCAATCAGCCCCAGCATTTT. Encoded protein: CAWRGTGSNQPQHF. V usage is TRBV30 and J usage is TRBJ1-5; TRBD1 aligns across 8 bases. V lost 5 bases, J lost 1 base, and 4 bases stayed unmatched. The CDR3 sequence is 14 residues long. Germline V CDR1 and CDR2: GTSNPN, SVGIG (reference sequence).

V gene TRBV9 combines with J gene TRBJ1-1; 9 nucleotides align to TRBD1. The CDR3 consists of 15 residues. CDR1 is SGDLS and CDR2 is YYNGEE in the germline V gene. Trimming cost V 4 bases and J 1 base; bases outside gene matches: 5. The CDR3 region is CASSKGQGTNTEAFF. The CDR3 DNA follows: TGTGCCAGCAGCAAGGGACAGGGTACGAACACTGAAGCTTTCTTT.

The V and J genes are TRBV27 and TRBJ1-4; D not certain. The length of the CDR3 is 15 residues. V was shortened by 2 bases and J by 2 bases, with 9 bases between the two germline ends. Germline CDR1 is MNHEY and CDR2 is SMNVEV (reference sequence). Here the CDR3 reads CASSLRGLTNEKLFF. CDR3 in DNA: TGTGCCAGCAGTTTACGAGGGCTTACTAATGAAAAACTGTTTTTT.

The rearrangement joins TRBV5-1 to TRBJ2-3; 7 nucleotides align to TRBD1. V was clipped by 4 bases and J by 2 bases; unmatched bases: 7. Germline CDR1 SGHRS, CDR2 YFSETQ. The CDR3 is 15 residues long. CDR3 sequence (DNA): TGCGCCAGCAGCCCCCGGGACAGCTACACAGATACGCAGTATTTT. Its translation: CASSPRDSYTDTQYF.

In DNA form, the CDR3 reads TGTGCCAGCAGCGCCCAGACTAGCACAGATACGCAGTATTTT. Its translation is CASSAQTSTDTQYF. The V gene is TRBV9, the J gene TRBJ2-3, with D unresolved. Germline values: CDR1 SGDLS, CDR2 YYNGEE. The V end lost 3 bases, the J end lost 0 bases, and 8 bases lay between the germline ends. This CDR3 is built from 14 residues.

This chain links TRBV6-1 with TRBJ2-3, with 7 bases identical to TRBD2. V lost 3 bases to trimming and J lost 1 base; unmatched junction nucleotides: 1. The CDR3 is 14 amino acids. Looked up from germline, CDR1 is MNHNS and CDR2 is SASEGT. CDR3 residues: CASSEAGGTDTQYF. For the CDR3, the DNA is TGTGCCAGCAGTGAGGCGGGAGGCACAGATACGCAGTATTTT.

The chain is built from TRBV7-2 and TRBJ1-1; 8 bases are shared with TRBD1. The CDR3 length is 16 residues. CDR1 is SGHTA, CDR2 FQGNSA, per germline. Trimming cost V 0 bases and J 1 base; bases outside gene matches: 4. CDR3 nucleotide sequence: TGTGCCAGCAGCTTAGCCCACAGGGGGGCGAACACTGAAGCTTTCTTT. Its translation: CASSLAHRGANTEAFF.

The V call is TRBV6-4, the J call TRBJ2-3, with D perhaps TRBD1 (6 bases). V lost 5 bases and J lost 2, with 14 bases in between. This CDR3 has 15 residues. Germline V gene sequence: CDR1 MRHNA, CDR2 SNTAGT. The DNA of the CDR3 is TGTGCCAGCAGTCCAGGGGTCGACTCCACAGATACGCAGTATTTT. Its protein is CASSPGVDSTDTQYF.

The chain recombines TRBV15 with TRBJ1-1, with 10 bases fitting TRBD1. V lost 1 base and J lost 8; bases outside the gene matches: 4. The CDR3 is made up of 14 amino acids. CDR1 and CDR2 from the germline V gene are LNHNV and YYDKDF (reference sequence). For the CDR3, the DNA is TGTGCCACCAGCAGAGGACAGGGGGCAACGGAAGCTTTCTTT. Translated, it gives CATSRGQGATEAFF.

This chain uses TRBV7-6 with TRBJ2-1; tentative D call: TRBD1 (6 bases). The CDR3 covers 14 residues. V gave up 4 bases and J gave up 4 bases, with 11 bases separating them. Per germline, CDR1 SGHVS and CDR2 FNYEAQ. The CDR3 protein is CASSSQGRYNEQFF. The DNA for the CDR3 is TGTGCCAGCAGCTCCCAGGGGCGGTACAATGAGCAGTTCTTC.

This clone came up a few times. The chain recombines TRBV19 with TRBJ2-6; possible D gene TRBD2, 7 bases. This CDR3 region has 18 residues. V was shortened by 5 bases and J by 1 base, with 18 bases between the two germline ends. Germline CDR1 is LNHDA and CDR2 is SQIVND (reference sequence). The CDR3 DNA follows: TGTGCCAGTAGTCCGAGGGGGGGCCGGATGTCTGGGGCCAACGTCCTGACTTTC. Protein: CASSPRGGRMSGANVLTF.

V and J are TRBV5-4 and TRBJ1-1, with TRBD1 identical over 8 bases. CDR1 is SGHNT and CDR2 is YYREEE in the germline V gene (reference sequence). V lost 5 bases to trimming and J lost 0 bases; unmatched junction nucleotides: 12. The CDR3 is made up of 17 amino acids. This CDR3 is CASRRLRGLGLNTEAFF. The CDR3 DNA reads as TGTGCCAGCAGAAGACTCAGGGGGCTCGGTTTGAACACTGAAGCTTTCTTT.